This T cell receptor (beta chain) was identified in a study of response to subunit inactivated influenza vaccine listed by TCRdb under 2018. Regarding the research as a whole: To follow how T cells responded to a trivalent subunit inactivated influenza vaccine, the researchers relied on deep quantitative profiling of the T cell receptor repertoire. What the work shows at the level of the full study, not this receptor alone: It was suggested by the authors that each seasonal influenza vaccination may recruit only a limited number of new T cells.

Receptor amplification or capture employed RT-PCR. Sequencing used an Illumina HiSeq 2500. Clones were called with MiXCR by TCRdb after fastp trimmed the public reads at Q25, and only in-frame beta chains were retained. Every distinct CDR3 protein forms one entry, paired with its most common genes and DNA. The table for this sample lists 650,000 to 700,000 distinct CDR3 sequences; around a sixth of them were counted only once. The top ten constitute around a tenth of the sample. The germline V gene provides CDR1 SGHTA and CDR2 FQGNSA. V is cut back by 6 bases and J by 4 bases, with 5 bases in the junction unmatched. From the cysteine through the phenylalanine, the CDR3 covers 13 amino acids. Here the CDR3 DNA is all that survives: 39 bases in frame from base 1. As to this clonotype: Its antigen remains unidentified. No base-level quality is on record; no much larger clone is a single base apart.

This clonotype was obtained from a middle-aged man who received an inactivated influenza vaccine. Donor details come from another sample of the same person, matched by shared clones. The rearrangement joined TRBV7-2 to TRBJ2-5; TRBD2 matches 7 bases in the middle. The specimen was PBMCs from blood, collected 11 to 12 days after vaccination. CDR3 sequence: CASSWGGGETQYF. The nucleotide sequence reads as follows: TGTGCCAGCAGTTGGGGCGGGGGAGAGACCCAGTACTTC.